This TCR beta chain comes out of a study of read filtering for tumor transcriptome and immune sequencing. Study-wide results and caveats: The sorted CD138-negative fraction was a mixed bone marrow immune population, not purified T cells.

V lost 6 bases and J 6 bases, leaving 12 bases between the germline ends. This CDR3 has 13 amino acids. CDR1 is KGHSH and CDR2 is LQKENI in the germline V gene. There are many counts of this clonotype. Its antigen is unidentified. This library used roughly 400 ng RNA and molecular barcoded adaptors spanning alpha/delta and beta/gamma chains. TCRdb recomputed calls from the reads with MiXCR, one row per CDR3 protein. The top ten clones hold 15% to 20% of a sample with fewer than 30,000 distinct CDR3 sequences, 20% to 25% of them seen once. The material sequenced was a population of CD138-negative cells sorted from bone marrow. This clonotype was sampled from a donor at least 40 years old with multiple myeloma. The chain has TRBV18 and TRBJ2-1; a possible D gene is TRBD1 (5 bases). CDR3 in DNA: TGTGCCAGCTCCGGCTCAAGGGGCAATGAGCAGTTCTTC. Encoded protein: CASSGSRGNEQFF.